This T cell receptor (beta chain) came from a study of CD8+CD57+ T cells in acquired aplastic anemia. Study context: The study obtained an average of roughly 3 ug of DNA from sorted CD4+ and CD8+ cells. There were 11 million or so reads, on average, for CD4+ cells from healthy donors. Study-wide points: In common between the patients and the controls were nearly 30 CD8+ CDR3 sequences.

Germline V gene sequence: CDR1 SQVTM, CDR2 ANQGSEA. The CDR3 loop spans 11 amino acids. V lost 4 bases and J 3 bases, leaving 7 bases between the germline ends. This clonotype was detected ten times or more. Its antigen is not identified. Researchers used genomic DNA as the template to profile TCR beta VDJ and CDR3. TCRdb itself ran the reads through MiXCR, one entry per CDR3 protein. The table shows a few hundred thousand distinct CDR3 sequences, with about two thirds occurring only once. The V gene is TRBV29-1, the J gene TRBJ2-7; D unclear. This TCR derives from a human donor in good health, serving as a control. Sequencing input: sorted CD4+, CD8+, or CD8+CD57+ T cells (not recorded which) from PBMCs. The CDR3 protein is CSVGSYYEQYF. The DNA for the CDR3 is TGCAGCGTTGGATCTTACTACGAGCAGTACTTC.